The entry below gives a single T cell receptor (beta chain) sequence along with its context. No antigen is known for it. No per-base quality is available; no much larger clone lies one base away. This record belongs to a study of blood T cell repertoires in COVID-19 (dated by TCRdb to about 2020). General notes on the study: Samples covering the acute and convalescent phases of COVID-19 were provided by collaborators in the United States, Italy and Spain. The material from the prospective study consisted of cDNA or gDNA derived from T cells, B-cell-depleted T cells, or PBMCs. The dataset comprised deeply sampled blood TCRbeta repertoires from subjects exposed to, actively infected with, or recovered from COVID-19. The repertoires were released in a freely available public database meant as a resource for research on the immune response to SARS-CoV-2. Samples came from the ongoing ImmuneRACE study (first 160 participants) plus 1,254 subjects from 6 global collaborators. Sample metadata almost always included a de-identified subject ID, COVID-19 status, age in years and sex. Where HLA class I and class II types were available, the types were taken from metadata supplied by the sample provider, not from assay-based typing.

TCRbeta CDR3 regions were amplified from genomic DNA using the immunoSEQ Assay, a bias-controlled multiplex PCR. Under the source paper's analysis protocol: Nucleated cell counts per sample were estimated from amplification of reference gene primers within the assay. To quantify the absolute abundance of each unique TCRbeta CDR3 rearrangement, sequence reads were collapsed and filtered. For each sample, productive Simpson clonality was calculated as the square root of Simpson's diversity index over productive rearrangements. TCRdb carries this immuneACCESS record with in-frame sequences only. Its versions omit some clonotypes, under half of them owing to an unresolved V gene in the studies checked, with the rest unexplained. V and J calls and clone size are copied from that table; D and trimming were computed from the DNA. The sample table shows about 360,000 clones, and 70% to 90% are seen once. The top ten clonotypes cover about 3% of the sample.

The collaborating institutions used their own protocols to collect whole blood in K2EDTA tubes. Collaborator samples were shipped for TCRbeta analysis as frozen whole blood, isolated PBMCs, or DNA extracted from either sample type. General study outcomes and caveats: How much clinical and demographic metadata was included differed by source and by participant, and the metadata was provided uncurated.

Taken from cysteine to phenylalanine, the CDR3 has 20 residues. The read is trimmed to its CDR3 DNA, 60 bases read in frame from base 1. CDR1 and CDR2 are drawn from the germline V gene: SNHLY, FYNNEI. V loses 10 bases of germline sequence and J loses 2 bases, and the interval between the two ends is 35 bases. Input material: peripheral blood. This TCR derives from a human donor in a cohort sampled during active COVID-19. The chain employs TRBV2 and TRBJ1-1; the D gene assignment is ambiguous. The nucleotides read TGTGCCATCCTCCTCGGGAGTATTGTCCTCGGCACATCTGGTAACACTGAAGCTTTCTTT. Translated, this is CAILLGSIVLGTSGNTEAFF.